This T cell receptor (beta chain) appears in the sequencing data of a study of CD8 T cells in Susac syndrome. General study findings and limits: A relatively small number of individuals underwent TCR sequencing and HLA analysis.

This clonotype was seen only once. Antigen specificity is unknown. CDR1 is LGHNT and CDR2 is FRNRAP in the germline V gene. The J segment lost 2 bases and the V segment lost 6 bases, leaving 6 bases of the junction unmatched. The length of the CDR3 is 14 residues. Sequencing of TCR beta was carried out in blood CD8+ and CD4+ T cells. Healthy donors were controls matched for age and sex. It was with random hexamers that about 0.45 to 1 ug RNA was reverse transcribed. Multiplex PCR with immunoSEQ amplified the TCR beta CDR3 across 54 Vbeta and 13 Jbeta. TCRdb re-called the immunoSEQ multiplex PCR reads with MiXCR, one entry per CDR3 protein. Among approximately 160,000 distinct CDR3 sequences listed, just under 95% were seen once.

Specimen: CD4+ T cells from PBMCs. This sequence was found in a human donor in good health. The rearrangement joins TRBV12-5 to TRBJ2-7, with 8 bases matching TRBD1. The CDR3 sequence is CASGGRGPAYEQYF. In nucleotides, the CDR3 is TGTGCTAGTGGGGGCAGGGGGCCAGCCTACGAGCAGTACTTC.